This T cell receptor (beta chain) was sequenced in a study of CD8 T cells in Susac syndrome. RNA in amounts of roughly 0.5 to 1 ug was reverse transcribed with random hexamers. An immunoSEQ multiplex PCR generated amplified TCR beta CDR3 products spanning 54 Vbeta and 13 Jbeta. TCRdb passed the immunoSEQ multiplex PCR reads through MiXCR, listing each CDR3 protein once. The sample lists around 150,000 distinct CDR3 sequences; roughly 95% were seen once. TEMRA cells were enriched by FACS, and CD4+ and CD8+ T cells were negatively isolated. The CDR3 spans 14 residues. The V gene end was trimmed by 3 bases and the J gene end by 6 bases; junction bases not matched to a gene: 5. The germline CDR1 and CDR2 sequences are WNHNN and SYGVQD (reference sequence).

This receptor was taken from a human donor with Susac syndrome. The sequenced sample was CD4+ T cells from PBMCs. The gene calls are TRBV10-1 and TRBJ2-3; 8 bases agree with TRBD2. In nucleotides, the CDR3 is TGCGCCAGCAGTGATGCGGGAGGCGGCGATACGCAGTATTTT. It specifies CASSDAGGGDTQYF.